This record concerns one T cell receptor (beta chain) sequence. Its cognate antigen has yet to be identified. The CDR3 end falls 3 residues outside the read, so it is completed with the germline J gene. The sample comes from a study of T cell clonality in common variable immunodeficiency (dated by TCRdb to the mid-2010s). Per the germline V gene, SGHRS is the CDR1 and YFSETQ is the CDR2. CDR3 length: 15 amino acids, cysteine to phenylalanine. Sequencing covers 36 bases of the CDR3, shown here with the frame starting at base 1. The junction shows trimming of 4 bases on V and 7 bases on J, plus 18 bases between the germline ends. Most CVID patients and most healthy controls were of Caucasian heritage. Heparinized peripheral whole blood samples of about 5 to 8.5 ml were collected from each donor. Genomic DNA from adults with common variable immune deficiency (CVID) and from healthy adult controls was used to sequence TCRbeta CDR3 repertoires. The control group was made up of about 22 healthy adult volunteers (around 10 male and around 12 female) whose ages ranged from about 20 to 66 years, with a mean age of about 35. To isolate peripheral blood mononuclear cells, diluted blood was subjected to density centrifugation over Hypaque 1077 or Ficoll-Paque. Genomic DNA was obtained from unsorted mononuclear cells through either Qiagen column purification or a centrifugation-based method.

The study at large found these results: Fewer TCRbeta clones were shared among CVID subjects than among healthy controls (p < 0.0001). Correlations of repertoire features with clinical complications were constrained by heterogeneity among patients within the CVID cohort. TCRbeta clonality was higher in CVID subjects than in healthy controls (t-test p = 0.018), and the increase was most characteristic of about a third of subjects. Even though DNA input was the same, control samples had an average of around 82,000 unique sequences each, compared with roughly 30,000 in CVID samples. Fewer deletions and N-nucleotide insertions were reportedly observed in CVID TCRbeta sequences, and highly modified clones with 13 or more V deletions were reportedly absent from CVID TCRbeta sequences. The authors noted that sequencing repertoires of T cell subpopulations would be needed to clarify what caused the increased clonality in CVID.

Equivalent amounts of genomic DNA from CVID and control samples were used as sequencing input. For every sample, a 60 bp segment covering the rearranged TCRbeta CDR3 region was amplified and then sequenced. TCRbeta amplification used the immunoSEQ assay, a bias-corrected multiplex PCR with high-throughput sequencing. In the source study's methods: Every unique nucleotide sequence counted as a clone and was annotated with V, D and J genes, copy number and frequency. Sequences were labeled productive if in frame, and non-productive if out of frame or containing stop codons. As previously described, clonality was computed from Shannon's entropy. The predicted amino acid sequences of productive clones were used to derive mean CDR3 Kyte-Doolittle hydropathy. Hierarchical clustering of scaled V gene usage was performed with the R hclust function using Manhattan distance and complete linkage. Clone sharing by CDR3 amino acid sequence was assessed by resampling 12 repertoires per group over 100 rounds. The repertoires were screened for 60 to 85 published EBV-specific TCRbeta sequences and 200 to 250 published CMV-specific TCRbeta sequences. After a couple of CVID samples that produced fewer than 10,000 sequences were dropped from the analysis, some 41 CVID repertoires remained. TCRdb stores this immuneACCESS table with in-frame sequences only. Part of the clones is absent; in the studies checked, under half of the shortfall reflects unresolved V genes, and no reason is known for the rest. The D gene and trimming were derived from the DNA, and the V and J assignments and clone size from that table. The table notes roughly 32,000 clones here, none of them singletons. The ten largest clonotypes hold around 9.5% of the sample.

The chain joins TRBV5-1 to TRBJ2-1; the D gene is perhaps TRBD2, from 6 matching bases. Material for sequencing was peripheral blood mononuclear cells. This TCR was recovered from a person between 18 and 75 years old in good health. This receptor has the CDR3 CASSAGLPRENEQFF. CDR3 DNA, as far as it was read: TGCGCCAGCAGCGCAGGACTGCCCCGGGAGAATGAG.